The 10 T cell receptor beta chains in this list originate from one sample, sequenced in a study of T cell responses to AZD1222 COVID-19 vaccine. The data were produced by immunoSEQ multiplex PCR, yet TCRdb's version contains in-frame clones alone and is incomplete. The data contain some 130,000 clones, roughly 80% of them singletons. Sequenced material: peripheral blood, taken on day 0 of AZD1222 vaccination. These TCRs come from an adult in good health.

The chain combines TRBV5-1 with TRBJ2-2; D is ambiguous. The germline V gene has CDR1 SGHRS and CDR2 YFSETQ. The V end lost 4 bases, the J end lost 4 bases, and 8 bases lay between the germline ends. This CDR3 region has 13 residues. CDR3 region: CASSHTITGELFF. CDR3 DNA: TGCGCCAGCAGCCACACAATCACCGGGGAGCTGTTTTTT.

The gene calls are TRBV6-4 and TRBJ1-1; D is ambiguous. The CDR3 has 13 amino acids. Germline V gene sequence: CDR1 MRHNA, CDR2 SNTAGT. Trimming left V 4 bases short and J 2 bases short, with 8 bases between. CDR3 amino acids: CASSVEVNTEAFF. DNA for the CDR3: TGTGCCAGCAGTGTAGAAGTAAACACTGAAGCTTTCTTT.

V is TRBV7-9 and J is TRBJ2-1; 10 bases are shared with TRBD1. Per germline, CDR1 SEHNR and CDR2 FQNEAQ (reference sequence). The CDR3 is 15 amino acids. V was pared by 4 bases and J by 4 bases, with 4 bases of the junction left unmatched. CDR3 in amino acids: CASSYRDRGYNEQFF. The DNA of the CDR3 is TGTGCCAGCAGCTACCGGGACAGGGGTTACAATGAGCAGTTCTTC.

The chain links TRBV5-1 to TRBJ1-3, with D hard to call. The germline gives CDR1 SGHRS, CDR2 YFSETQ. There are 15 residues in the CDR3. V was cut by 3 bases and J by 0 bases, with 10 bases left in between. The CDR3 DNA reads TGCGCCAGCAGCTCAGGACTGTCCTCTGGAAACACCATATATTTT. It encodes CASSSGLSSGNTIYF.

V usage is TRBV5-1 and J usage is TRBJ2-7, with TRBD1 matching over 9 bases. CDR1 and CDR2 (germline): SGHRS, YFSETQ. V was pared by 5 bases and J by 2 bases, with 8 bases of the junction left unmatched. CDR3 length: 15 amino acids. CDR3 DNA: TGCGCCAGCAGGGCGGGACAGGGCGCAGCCTACGAGCAGTACTTC. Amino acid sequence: CASRAGQGAAYEQYF.

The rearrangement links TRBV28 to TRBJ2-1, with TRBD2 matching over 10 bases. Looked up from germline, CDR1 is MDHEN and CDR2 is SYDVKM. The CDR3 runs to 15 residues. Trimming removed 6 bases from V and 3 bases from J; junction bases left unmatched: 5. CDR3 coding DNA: TGTGCCAGCAGCAAGAGCGGGGGGGGCTACAATGAGCAGTTCTTC. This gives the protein CASSKSGGGYNEQFF.

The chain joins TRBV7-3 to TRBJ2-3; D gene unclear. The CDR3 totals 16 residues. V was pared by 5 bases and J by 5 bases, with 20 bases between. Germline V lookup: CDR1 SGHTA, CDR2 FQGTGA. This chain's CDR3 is CASSPQDGRPGDTQYF. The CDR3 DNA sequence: TGTGCCAGCAGCCCCCAGGACGGACGCCCGGGAGATACGCAGTATTTT.

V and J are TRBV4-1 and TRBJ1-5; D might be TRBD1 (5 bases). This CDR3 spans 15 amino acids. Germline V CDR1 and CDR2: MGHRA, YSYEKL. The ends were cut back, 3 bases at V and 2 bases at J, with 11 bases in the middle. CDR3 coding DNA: TGCGCCAGCAGCCATACACTGGGGGGCAATCAGCCCCAGCATTTT. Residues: CASSHTLGGNQPQHF.

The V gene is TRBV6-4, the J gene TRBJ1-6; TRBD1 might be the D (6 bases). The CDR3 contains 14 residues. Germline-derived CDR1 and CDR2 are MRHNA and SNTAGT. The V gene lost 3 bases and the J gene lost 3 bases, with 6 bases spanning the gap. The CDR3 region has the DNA TGTGCCAGCAGTGAAGGGGGCTATAATTCACCCCTCCACTTT. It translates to CASSEGGYNSPLHF.

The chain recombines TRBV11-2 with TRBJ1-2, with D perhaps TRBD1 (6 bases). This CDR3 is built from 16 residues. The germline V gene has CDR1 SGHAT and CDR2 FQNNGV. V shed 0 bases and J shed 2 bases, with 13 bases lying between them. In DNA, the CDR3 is TGTGCCAGCAGCTTAGAAGGGGGGCTACACAACTATGGCTACACCTTC. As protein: CASSLEGGLHNYGYTF.